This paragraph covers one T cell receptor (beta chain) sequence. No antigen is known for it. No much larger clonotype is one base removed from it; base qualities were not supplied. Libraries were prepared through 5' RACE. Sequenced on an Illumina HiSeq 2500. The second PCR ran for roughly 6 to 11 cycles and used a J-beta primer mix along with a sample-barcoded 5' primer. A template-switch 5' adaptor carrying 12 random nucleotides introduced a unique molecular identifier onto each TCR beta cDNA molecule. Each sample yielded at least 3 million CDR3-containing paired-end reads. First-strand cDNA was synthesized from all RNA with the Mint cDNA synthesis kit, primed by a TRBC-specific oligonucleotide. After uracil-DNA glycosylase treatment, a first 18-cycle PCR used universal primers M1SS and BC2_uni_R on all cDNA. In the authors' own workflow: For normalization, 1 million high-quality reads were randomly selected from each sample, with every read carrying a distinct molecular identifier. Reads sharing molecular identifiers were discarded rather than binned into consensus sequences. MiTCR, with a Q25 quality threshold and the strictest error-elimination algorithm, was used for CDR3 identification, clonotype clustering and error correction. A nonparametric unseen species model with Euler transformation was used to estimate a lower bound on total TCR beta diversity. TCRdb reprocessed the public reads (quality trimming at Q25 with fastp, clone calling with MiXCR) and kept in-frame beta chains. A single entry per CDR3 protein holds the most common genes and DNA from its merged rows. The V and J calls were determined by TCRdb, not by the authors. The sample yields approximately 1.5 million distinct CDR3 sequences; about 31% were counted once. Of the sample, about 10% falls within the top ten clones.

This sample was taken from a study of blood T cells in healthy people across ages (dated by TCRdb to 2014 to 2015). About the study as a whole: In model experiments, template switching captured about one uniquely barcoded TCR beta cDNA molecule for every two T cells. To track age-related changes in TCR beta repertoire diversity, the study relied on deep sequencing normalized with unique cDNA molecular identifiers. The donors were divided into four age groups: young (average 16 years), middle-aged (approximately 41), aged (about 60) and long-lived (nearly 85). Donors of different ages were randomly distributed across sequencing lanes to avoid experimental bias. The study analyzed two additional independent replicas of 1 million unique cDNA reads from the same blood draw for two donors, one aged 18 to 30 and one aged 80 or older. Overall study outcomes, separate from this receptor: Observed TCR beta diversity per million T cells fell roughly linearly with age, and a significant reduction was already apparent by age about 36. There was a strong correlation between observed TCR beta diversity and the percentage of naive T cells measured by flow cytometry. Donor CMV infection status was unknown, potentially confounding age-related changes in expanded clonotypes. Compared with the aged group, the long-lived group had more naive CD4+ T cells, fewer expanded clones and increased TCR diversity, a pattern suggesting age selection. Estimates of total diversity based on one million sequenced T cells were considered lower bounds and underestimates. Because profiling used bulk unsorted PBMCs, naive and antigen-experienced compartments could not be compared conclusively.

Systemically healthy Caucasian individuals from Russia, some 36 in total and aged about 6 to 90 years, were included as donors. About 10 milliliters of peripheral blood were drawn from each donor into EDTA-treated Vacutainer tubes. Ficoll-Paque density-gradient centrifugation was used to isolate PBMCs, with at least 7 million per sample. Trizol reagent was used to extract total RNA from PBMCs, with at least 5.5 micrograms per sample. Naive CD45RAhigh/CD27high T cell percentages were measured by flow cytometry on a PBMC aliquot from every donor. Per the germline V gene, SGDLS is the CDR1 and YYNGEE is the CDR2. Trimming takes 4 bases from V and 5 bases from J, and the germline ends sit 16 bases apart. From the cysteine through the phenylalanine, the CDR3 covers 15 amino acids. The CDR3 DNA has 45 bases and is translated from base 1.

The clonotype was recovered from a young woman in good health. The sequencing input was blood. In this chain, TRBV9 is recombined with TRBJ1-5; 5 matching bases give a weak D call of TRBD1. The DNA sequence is TGTGCCAGCAGCCCGTCGGGCCTCAGGGATCAGCCCCAGCATTTT. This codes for CASSPSGLRDQPQHF.